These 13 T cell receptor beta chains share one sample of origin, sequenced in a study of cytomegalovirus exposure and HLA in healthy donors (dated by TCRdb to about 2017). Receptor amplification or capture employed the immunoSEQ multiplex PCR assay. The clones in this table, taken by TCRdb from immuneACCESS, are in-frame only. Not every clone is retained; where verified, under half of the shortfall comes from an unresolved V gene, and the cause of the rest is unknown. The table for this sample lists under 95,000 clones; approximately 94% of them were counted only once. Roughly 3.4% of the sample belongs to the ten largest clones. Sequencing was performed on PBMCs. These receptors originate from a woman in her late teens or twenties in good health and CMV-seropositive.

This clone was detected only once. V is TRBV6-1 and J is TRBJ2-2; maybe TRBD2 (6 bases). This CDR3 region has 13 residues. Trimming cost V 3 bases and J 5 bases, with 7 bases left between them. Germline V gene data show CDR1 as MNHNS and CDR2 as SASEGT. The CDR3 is CASSETSTGELFF. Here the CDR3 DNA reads TGTGCCAGCAGTGAGACTAGTACCGGGGAGCTGTTTTTT.

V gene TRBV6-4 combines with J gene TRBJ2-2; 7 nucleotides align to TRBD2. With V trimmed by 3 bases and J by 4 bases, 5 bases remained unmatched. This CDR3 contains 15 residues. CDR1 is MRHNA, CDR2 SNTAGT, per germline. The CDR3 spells CASSERGGLTGELFF. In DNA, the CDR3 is TGTGCCAGCAGTGAGAGGGGAGGGCTCACCGGGGAGCTGTTTTTT.

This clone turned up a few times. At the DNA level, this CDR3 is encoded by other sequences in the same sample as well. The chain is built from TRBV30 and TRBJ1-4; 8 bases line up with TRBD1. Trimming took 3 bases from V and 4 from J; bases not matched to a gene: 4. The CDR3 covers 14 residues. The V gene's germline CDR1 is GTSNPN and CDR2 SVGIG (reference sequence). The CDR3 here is CAWSRQGINEKLFF. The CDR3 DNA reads TGTGCCTGGAGCCGACAGGGGATTAATGAAAAACTGTTTTTT. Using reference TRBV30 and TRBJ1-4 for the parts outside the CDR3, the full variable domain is SQTIHQWPATLVQPVGSPLSLECTVEGTSNPNLYWYRQAAGRGLQLLFYSVGIGQISSEVPQNLSASRPQDRQFILSSKKLLLSDSGFYLCAWSRQGINEKLFFGSGTQLSVL.

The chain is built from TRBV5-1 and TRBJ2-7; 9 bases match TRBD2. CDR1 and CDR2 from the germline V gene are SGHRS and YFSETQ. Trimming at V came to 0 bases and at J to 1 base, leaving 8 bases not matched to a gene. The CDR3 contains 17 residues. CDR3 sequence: CASSLALPTSGSYEQYF. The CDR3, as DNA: TGCGCCAGCAGCTTGGCCCTACCGACTAGCGGATCCTACGAGCAGTACTTC.

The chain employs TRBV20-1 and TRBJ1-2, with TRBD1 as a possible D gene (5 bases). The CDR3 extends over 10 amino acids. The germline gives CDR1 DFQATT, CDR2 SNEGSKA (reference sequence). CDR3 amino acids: CSVGGGGYTF. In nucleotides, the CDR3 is TGCAGCGTGGGGGGAGGTGGCTACACCTTC.

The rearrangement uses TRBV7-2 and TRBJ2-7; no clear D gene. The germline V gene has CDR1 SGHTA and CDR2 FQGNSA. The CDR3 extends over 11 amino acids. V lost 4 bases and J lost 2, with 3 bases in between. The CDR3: CASSSTYEQYF. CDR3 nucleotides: TGTGCCAGCAGCTCCACCTACGAGCAGTACTTC.

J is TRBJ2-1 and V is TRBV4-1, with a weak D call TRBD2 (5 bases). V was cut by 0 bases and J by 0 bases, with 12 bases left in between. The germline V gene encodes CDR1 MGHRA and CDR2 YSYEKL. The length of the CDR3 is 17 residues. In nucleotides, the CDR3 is TGCGCCAGCAGCCAAGAGGGCTTGGGGAGCTCCTACAATGAGCAGTTCTTC. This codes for CASSQEGLGSSYNEQFF.

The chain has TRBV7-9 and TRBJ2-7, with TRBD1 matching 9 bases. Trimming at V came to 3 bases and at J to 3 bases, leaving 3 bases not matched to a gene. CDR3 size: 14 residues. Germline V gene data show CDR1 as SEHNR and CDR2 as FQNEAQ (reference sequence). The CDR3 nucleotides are TGTGCCAGCAGCTTTGGGACAGGGTTCTACGAGCAGTACTTC. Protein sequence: CASSFGTGFYEQYF.

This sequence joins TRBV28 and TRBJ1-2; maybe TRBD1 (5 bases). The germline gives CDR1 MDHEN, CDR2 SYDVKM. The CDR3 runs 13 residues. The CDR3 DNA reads TGTGCGCAGGGCAAAGGCTCTCTCTATGGCTACACCTTC. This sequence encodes CAQGKGSLYGYTF.

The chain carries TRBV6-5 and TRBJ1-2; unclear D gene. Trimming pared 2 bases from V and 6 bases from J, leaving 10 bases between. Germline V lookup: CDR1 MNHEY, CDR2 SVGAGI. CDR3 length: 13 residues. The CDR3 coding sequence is TGTGCCAGCAGTTACGAGTTAGGAGATGGCTACACCTTC. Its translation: CASSYELGDGYTF.

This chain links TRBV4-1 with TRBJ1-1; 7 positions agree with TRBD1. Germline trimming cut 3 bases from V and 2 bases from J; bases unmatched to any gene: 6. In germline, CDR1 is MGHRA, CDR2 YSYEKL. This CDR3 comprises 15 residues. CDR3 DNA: TGCGCCAGCAGCCAGATAGGGGGCGTAAACACTGAAGCTTTCTTT. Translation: CASSQIGGVNTEAFF.

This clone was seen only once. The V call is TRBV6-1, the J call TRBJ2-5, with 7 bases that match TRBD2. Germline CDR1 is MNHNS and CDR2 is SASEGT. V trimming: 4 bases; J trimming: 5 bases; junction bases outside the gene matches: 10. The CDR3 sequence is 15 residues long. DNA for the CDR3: TGTGCCAGCAGTGGGGAGCGGGATTGGTGGGAGACCCAGTACTTC. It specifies CASSGERDWWETQYF.

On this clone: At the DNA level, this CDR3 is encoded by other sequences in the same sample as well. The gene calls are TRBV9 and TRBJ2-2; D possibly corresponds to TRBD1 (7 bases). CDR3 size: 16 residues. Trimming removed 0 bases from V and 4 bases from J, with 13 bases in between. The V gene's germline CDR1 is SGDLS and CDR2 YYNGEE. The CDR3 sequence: CASSVGAGGGTGELFF. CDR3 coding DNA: TGTGCCAGCAGCGTAGGTGCAGGGGGAGGCACCGGGGAGCTGTTTTTT.